Below, 27 T cell receptor beta chains from the same sample are listed, as sequenced in a study of blood T cell repertoires in COVID-19. TCRdb's copy holds only in-frame clones and misses some; the assay was immunoSEQ multiplex PCR. The repertoire includes over 110,000 clones, 88% of them detected once, and roughly 30% sits in the top ten. What was sequenced was peripheral blood. The receptors stem from a human donor in a cohort sampled during active COVID-19.

The chain joins TRBV7-9 to TRBJ2-5; TRBD1 agrees at 7 bases. Germline V gives CDR1 SEHNR, CDR2 FQNEAQ (reference sequence). The CDR3 contains 17 residues. J lost 2 bases, V lost 2 bases, and 11 bases had no gene match. CDR3 in DNA: TGTGCCAGCAGCTTATATAAACGCGACAGGGTTCAAGAGACCCAGTACTTC. Amino acids: CASSLYKRDRVQETQYF.

The sample holds one count of this clone. The chain links TRBV27 to TRBJ2-6; 7 positions match TRBD1. The CDR3 is 15 amino acids. Losses at the gene ends were 6 bases for V and 4 bases for J; bases not matched to a gene: 6. CDR1 is MNHEY and CDR2 is SMNVEV in the germline V gene (reference sequence). CDR3 in DNA: TGTGCCAGCAGGAGAACAGGGGTAGGGGCCAACGTCCTGACTTTC. Amino acid sequence: CASRRTGVGANVLTF.

The chain carries TRBV27 and TRBJ1-1; D is possibly TRBD1 (5 bases). Germline CDR1 and CDR2: MNHEY and SMNVEV (reference sequence). This CDR3 has 14 residues. Trimming cost V 4 bases and J 0 bases, with 9 bases left between them. The CDR3 protein is CASSWGLMNTEAFF. The CDR3 nucleotides read TGTGCCAGCAGTTGGGGACTGATGAACACTGAAGCTTTCTTT.

The chain carries TRBV7-8 and TRBJ1-1; tentatively, D is TRBD1 (6 bases). The CDR3 consists of 14 residues. The germline CDR1 and CDR2 sequences are SGHVS and FQNEAQ. V shed 2 bases and J shed 6 bases, with 13 bases lying between them. CDR3: CASSLTRQAAEAFF. The CDR3, as DNA: TGTGCCAGCAGCTTAACGAGACAGGCCGCTGAAGCTTTCTTT.

This clone was seen only once. CDR3 bases: TGTGCCAGCAGTGAAGCGGTTTCCGGGGAGCTGTTTTTT. Protein product: CASSEAVSGELFF. The rearrangement links TRBV25-1 to TRBJ2-2; D is unclear. Per germline, CDR1 MGHDK and CDR2 SYGVNS. Trimming shortened V by 2 bases and J by 6 bases, and 7 bases separated the two germline ends. This CDR3 is built from 13 residues.

The V gene is TRBV20-1, the J gene TRBJ2-1; possibly TRBD1 for D (6 bases). Trimming removed 3 bases at V and 12 bases at J, with 18 bases between. Per the germline V gene, CDR1 is DFQATT and CDR2 is SNEGSKA (reference sequence). CDR3 size: 13 residues. CDR3 DNA sequence: TGCAGTGCTAGTAGTGGGGGCCAGATTGGGCAGTTCTTC. It is translated as CSASSGGQIGQFF.

J is TRBJ2-7 and V is TRBV30; 7 nucleotides line up with TRBD1. CDR3 length: 14 amino acids. The germline gives CDR1 GTSNPN, CDR2 SVGIG (reference sequence). V trimming: 3 bases; J trimming: 6 bases; junction bases outside the gene matches: 11. The CDR3 nucleotides read TGTGCCTGGAGCTTCGGGACAGTTCTTGGCGAGCAGTACTTC. Translating gives CAWSFGTVLGEQYF.

The chain joins TRBV12-3 or TRBV12-4 to TRBJ2-2, with 13 bases aligning to TRBD2. Germline trimming cut 11 bases from V and 10 bases from J; bases unmatched to any gene: 7. The CDR3 is made up of 13 amino acids. CDR3 sequence reads: CASLAGGPEELFF. The CDR3 nucleotides are TGTGCCTCACTAGCGGGGGGGCCCGAGGAGCTGTTTTTT.

The chain employs TRBV28 and TRBJ1-2; perhaps TRBD1 as D (6 bases). Trimming removed 6 bases from V and 3 bases from J, with 11 bases in between. The CDR3 has 13 residues. CDR1 MDHEN and CDR2 SYDVKM come from the germline V gene. CDR3 protein: CASSLAGDYGYTF. In DNA form, the CDR3 reads TGTGCCAGCAGCCTGGCAGGGGACTATGGCTACACCTTC.

This chain uses TRBV5-1 with TRBJ1-2; D perhaps matches TRBD1 (5 bases). The CDR3 loop spans 12 amino acids. Per germline, CDR1 SGHRS and CDR2 YFSETQ. The V end was cut by 0 bases, the J end by 7 bases, with 7 bases between. Written as DNA, the CDR3 is TGCGCCAGCAGCTTGGACAGGTCTGGCTACACCTTC. This translates into CASSLDRSGYTF.

This rearrangement joins TRBV18 to TRBJ1-1; 9 bases are shared with TRBD1. J gave up 0 bases and V 3 bases, and 14 bases lay outside the gene matches. This CDR3 region has 19 residues. Germline V gene sequence: CDR1 KGHSH, CDR2 LQKENI. The CDR3 DNA is TGTGCCAGCTCACCCGTCCCCTTACAGGGGGCGGAGATGAACACTGAAGCTTTCTTT. It yields the protein CASSPVPLQGAEMNTEAFF.

As for this clone: Other DNA sequences from this sample encode an identical CDR3 as well. In nucleotides, the CDR3 is TGTGCCAGCAGCCCCGGACAGGGACTCTACGAGCAGTACTTC. Protein sequence: CASSPGQGLYEQYF. The chain uses TRBV6-5 and TRBJ2-7; 8 positions match TRBD1. This CDR3 has 14 amino acids. V lost 6 bases and J lost 3; bases outside the gene matches: 7. Germline V CDR1 and CDR2: MNHEY, SVGAGI.

The genes are TRBV29-1 and TRBJ2-7, with a tentative D call TRBD1 (5 bases). V was trimmed by 6 bases and J by 2 bases, leaving 8 bases between them. The CDR3 has 11 amino acids. Germline-derived CDR1 and CDR2 are SQVTM and ANQGSEA. The chain's CDR3 is CSVGHAYEQYF. The CDR3 DNA sequence: TGCAGCGTAGGACATGCCTACGAGCAGTACTTC.

This chain connects TRBV30 to TRBJ2-5, with 7 nucleotides matching TRBD1. After removal of 0 bases from V and 1 base from J, the junction contained 2 bases not matched to a gene. Germline V gene sequence: CDR1 GTSNPN, CDR2 SVGIG (reference sequence). This CDR3 comprises 14 residues. CDR3 loop: CAWSVGGSQETQYF. CDR3 nucleotides: TGTGCCTGGAGTGTAGGGGGCAGCCAAGAGACCCAGTACTTC.

The CDR3 DNA follows: TGTGCCAGCAGCGGGGACAGGGGGGCTAATCAGCCCCAGCATTTT. It encodes CASSGDRGANQPQHF. The V call is TRBV11-2, the J call TRBJ1-5; 11 nucleotides line up with TRBD1. V shed 5 bases and J 4 bases; nucleotides not matched to a gene: 4. Germline V lookup: CDR1 SGHAT, CDR2 FQNNGV. The CDR3 consists of 15 residues.

The rearrangement joins TRBV29-1 to TRBJ2-1, with a tentative D call TRBD2 (7 bases). Germline CDR1 is SQVTM and CDR2 is ANQGSEA. CDR3 size: 15 residues. Deletions cut 8 bases from V and 2 bases from J, with 19 bases between. CDR3 amino acids: CSTFPRGAPYNEQFF. In nucleotides, the CDR3 is TGCAGCACGTTTCCCCGGGGGGCCCCCTACAATGAGCAGTTCTTC.

The gene calls are TRBV27 and TRBJ1-4; D is ambiguous. V was shortened by 9 bases and J by 2 bases, with 10 bases between the two germline ends. The germline gives CDR1 MNHEY, CDR2 SMNVEV (reference sequence). The CDR3 has 13 residues. DNA of the CDR3: TGTGCCAGTAAGACAAGGACTAATGAAAAACTGTTTTTT. As protein: CASKTRTNEKLFF.

CDR3 in DNA: TGCGCCAGCAGCACGGTAGCGGGGGGCAATGAGCAGTTCTTC. The encoded protein is CASSTVAGGNEQFF. V is TRBV5-1 and J is TRBJ2-1; 10 bases are shared with TRBD2. Germline V gene lookup returns CDR1 SGHRS and CDR2 YFSETQ. This CDR3 is built from 14 residues. V was clipped by 4 bases and J by 6 bases; unmatched bases: 4.

This chain links TRBV21-1 with TRBJ2-7; TRBD1, the table's D call, was not compared with the DNA. TRBV21-1 is deemed a pseudogene. The CDR3 contains 13 residues. CDR3 in DNA: TGTGCCAGCACCTCGACAGGGAAATACGAGCAGTACTTC. Translation gives CASTSTGKYEQYF.

The chain joins TRBV7-9 to TRBJ2-1; TRBD2 matches 7 bases. This CDR3 comprises 18 residues. CDR1 SEHNR and CDR2 FQNEAQ come from the germline V gene (reference sequence). The ends lost 1 base at V and 4 bases at J; junction bases unmatched: 13. The CDR3 sequence is CASSLVGREVRRYNEQFF. DNA of the CDR3: TGTGCCAGCAGCTTAGTGGGGAGGGAGGTACGTAGATACAATGAGCAGTTCTTC. Filled out from reference TRBV7-9 and TRBJ2-1, the complete variable domain reads DTGVSQNPRHKITKRGQNVTFRCDPISEHNRLYWYRQTLGQGPEFLTYFQNEAQLEKSRLLSDRFSAERPKGSFSTLEIQRTEQGDSAMYLCASSLVGREVRRYNEQFFGPGTRLTVL.

This clone was counted a single time. This chain joins TRBV25-1 and TRBJ1-2, with TRBD1 matching over 7 bases. The germline V gene has CDR1 MGHDK and CDR2 SYGVNS. The CDR3 is 12 residues long. V gave up 6 bases and J gave up 6 bases; unmatched junction bases: 4. CDR3 sequence reads: CASRTGRNGYTF. CDR3 nucleotides: TGTGCCAGCAGGACAGGGAGAAATGGCTACACCTTC.

In this sample, this clone turned up a few times. The gene calls are TRBV9 and TRBJ2-5, with TRBD2 matching over 7 bases. Germline values: CDR1 SGDLS, CDR2 YYNGEE. Losses at the gene ends were 3 bases for V and 5 bases for J; bases not matched to a gene: 7. This CDR3 is 14 amino acids long. CDR3 in DNA: TGTGCCAGCAGCGGCGGACTAGTCTCTGAGACCCAGTACTTC. Protein: CASSGGLVSETQYF.

The chain is built from TRBV11-3 and TRBJ2-7; 8 nucleotides match TRBD1. Germline V gene lookup returns CDR1 SGHNT and CDR2 YENEEA. CDR3 length: 14 amino acids. V shed 4 bases and J 7 bases; nucleotides not matched to a gene: 9. This chain's CDR3 is CASSSNSGGREQYF. The DNA of the CDR3 is TGTGCCAGCAGCTCGAACTCAGGGGGCAGGGAGCAGTACTTC.

V gene TRBV5-5 combines with J gene TRBJ2-1; 11 nucleotides agree with TRBD2. V shed 2 bases and J 4 bases; nucleotides not matched to a gene: 5. The CDR3 spans 16 residues. Looked up from germline, CDR1 is SGHKS and CDR2 is YYEKEE (reference sequence). In DNA, the CDR3 is TGTGCCAGCAGCTTAGCCGGGACTAGCGGTTACAATGAGCAGTTCTTC. Encoded protein: CASSLAGTSGYNEQFF.

The rearrangement uses TRBV7-3 and TRBJ2-5; a possible D gene is TRBD2 (6 bases). Between the trimmed V and J ends, which lost 2 bases and 5 bases, there was a span of 18 bases. The germline V gene has CDR1 SGHTA and CDR2 FQGTGA. CDR3 length: 16 residues. The CDR3 nucleotides read TGTGCCAGCAGCTTAGGCCTCTCTCGGGGGTGGGAGACCCAGTACTTC. Its protein is CASSLGLSRGWETQYF.

V gene TRBV7-3 combines with J gene TRBJ2-3; 7 positions match TRBD2. Germline V CDR1 and CDR2: SGHTA, FQGTGA. This CDR3 is 14 amino acids long. V lost 5 bases and J lost 3; bases outside the gene matches: 5. CDR3: CASSLRGVTDTQYF. In DNA, the CDR3 is TGTGCCAGCAGCCTTCGGGGGGTAACAGATACGCAGTATTTT.

The genes are TRBV19 and TRBJ1-5, with D uncertain. This CDR3 has 15 amino acids. Germline V lookup: CDR1 LNHDA, CDR2 SQIVND (reference sequence). Trimming left V 4 bases short and J 2 bases short, with 12 bases between. The CDR3 spells CASSRKGGGNQPQHF. CDR3 bases: TGTGCCAGTAGTAGGAAGGGAGGTGGCAATCAGCCCCAGCATTTT.